A single sample is the source of the 9 T cell receptor beta chains below, sequenced in a study of CD4+ T cells in melanoma (dated by TCRdb to the early 2020s). To prepare the library, the immunoSEQ multiplex PCR assay was applied. Not all clones reach the TCRdb copy of this immuneACCESS table, which keeps in-frame sequences only. Checked studies attribute under half of the gap to unresolved V genes and leave the rest unexplained. This sample lists 110,000 to 150,000 clones; around nine tenths were detected once. The ten largest clones capture more than 1.5% of the sample. The source is a human donor with melanoma.

V usage is TRBV2 and J usage is TRBJ2-7; a possible D gene is TRBD1 (6 bases). V was trimmed by 8 bases and J by 4 bases, leaving 9 bases between them. CDR1 is SNHLY and CDR2 is FYNNEI in the germline V gene. The CDR3 contains 11 residues. The CDR3 DNA reads as TGTGCCAGCGAACAGGGATACGAGCAGTACTTC. Amino acids: CASEQGYEQYF. Full variable domain (remainder filled in from reference TRBV2 and TRBJ2-7): EPEVTQTPSHQVTQMGQEVILRCVPISNHLYFYWYRQILGQKVEFLVSFYNNEISEKSEIFDDQFSVERPDGSNFTLKIRSTKLEDSAMYFCASEQGYEQYFGPGTRLTVT.

The chain links TRBV7-3 to TRBJ2-3; 13 bases align to TRBD2. Germline-derived CDR1 and CDR2 are SGHTA and FQGTGA. V lost 5 bases, J lost 11 bases, and 7 bases stayed unmatched. CDR3 length equals 14 residues. The CDR3 nucleotides read TGTGCCAGCAGCCCGGGACTAGCGGGGATGAAGCAGTATTTT. As protein: CASSPGLAGMKQYF. Based on the CDR3 plus reference TRBV7-3 and TRBJ2-3, the full variable domain is GAGVSQTPSNKVTEKGKYVELRCDPISGHTALYWYRQSLGQGPEFLIYFQGTGAADDSGLPNDRFFAVRPEGSVSTLKIQRTERGDSAVYLCASSPGLAGMKQYFGPGTRLTVL.

V and J are TRBV9 and TRBJ2-6; no definite D call. Germline-derived CDR1 and CDR2 are SGDLS and YYNGEE. This CDR3 has 15 residues. V shed 6 bases and J shed 0 bases, with 10 bases lying between them. This CDR3 reads CASTVRGSGANVLTF. The CDR3 bases are TGTGCCAGCACCGTCAGAGGCTCTGGGGCCAACGTCCTGACTTTC.

J is TRBJ2-7 and V is TRBV6-1, with 11 nucleotides matching TRBD2. This CDR3 spans 13 amino acids. Germline V gene lookup returns CDR1 MNHNS and CDR2 SASEGT. The V and J ends lost 8 bases and 3 bases, in that order; junction bases with no gene match: 3. The CDR3 coding sequence is TGTGCCAGCGGACTAGCGGGTGACTACGAGCAGTACTTC. Its translation: CASGLAGDYEQYF.

The chain combines TRBV2 with TRBJ2-3; weak D call: TRBD2 (6 bases). V lost 6 bases to trimming and J lost 0 bases, with 16 bases between them. Germline values: CDR1 SNHLY, CDR2 FYNNEI. This CDR3 is 16 amino acids long. Written as DNA, the CDR3 is TGTGCCAGCAGCGGCGGGACTGGATTTAGCACAGATACGCAGTATTTT. The encoded protein is CASSGGTGFSTDTQYF.

V and J are TRBV2 and TRBJ2-1; no clear D gene. This CDR3 spans 15 amino acids. Germline V lookup: CDR1 SNHLY, CDR2 FYNNEI. V lost 1 base, J lost 7 bases, and 14 bases lay in between. In nucleotides, the CDR3 is TGTGCCAGCAGTGAAGTGATTCCGATGGGAAATGAGCAGTTCTTC. This codes for CASSEVIPMGNEQFF.

This chain uses TRBV4-1 with TRBJ2-7, with D maybe TRBD2 (5 bases). Germline V gene lookup returns CDR1 MGHRA and CDR2 YSYEKL. The CDR3 sequence is 16 residues long. V was shortened by 4 bases and J by 0 bases, with 16 bases between the two germline ends. The CDR3 protein is CASSPELDLASYEQYF. The DNA of the CDR3 is TGCGCCAGCAGCCCTGAGCTGGACCTAGCCTCCTACGAGCAGTACTTC.

The V call is TRBV11-2, the J call TRBJ2-2, with TRBD1 identical over 9 bases. The CDR3 runs to 18 residues. Germline CDR1 is SGHAT and CDR2 is FQNNGV. V gave up 6 bases and J gave up 3 bases; unmatched junction bases: 14. The DNA for the CDR3 is TGTGCCAGCAGGTGGGACAGGGATCTTGGAAGAGACACCGGGGAGCTGTTTTTT. Translated: CASRWDRDLGRDTGELFF.

This chain links TRBV5-1 with TRBJ2-5, with TRBD1 as a possible D gene (5 bases). V was trimmed by 2 bases and J by 6 bases, leaving 17 bases between them. The CDR3 contains 15 residues. From germline, CDR1 is SGHRS and CDR2 YFSETQ. The CDR3 coding sequence is TGCGCCAGCAGCTTAGGTGGGCAGGGTAGGCAGACCCAGTACTTC. It specifies CASSLGGQGRQTQYF.